The 30 T cell receptor beta chains listed next were all sequenced from one sample in a study of blood T cell repertoires in COVID-19. Here immunoSEQ multiplex PCR was the method, and the copy in TCRdb shows in-frame clones only, minus some. Among more than 95,000 clones listed, 85% to 90% were seen once. The sequenced sample consisted of peripheral blood. These receptors came from a human donor in a cohort sampled during active COVID-19.

J is TRBJ2-1 and V is TRBV7-3; 9 bases are shared with TRBD2. CDR1 and CDR2 from the germline V gene are SGHTA and FQGTGA. With 2 bases clipped from V and 2 bases from J, the junction kept 1 base outside the gene matches. This CDR3 spans 15 amino acids. The CDR3 DNA reads as TGTGCCAGCAGCTTAGTAGCGGGAGCCTACAATGAGCAGTTCTTC. It specifies CASSLVAGAYNEQFF.

J is TRBJ2-2 and V is TRBV4-1; D is perhaps TRBD1 (6 bases). V shed 2 bases and J shed 7 bases, with 14 bases lying between them. Germline V CDR1 and CDR2: MGHRA, YSYEKL. The CDR3 runs 15 residues. DNA for the CDR3: TGCGCCAGCAGCCAACCCACTAGGGGGAACGGGGAGCTGTTTTTT. It translates to CASSQPTRGNGELFF.

The CDR3 sequence: CASSFPSPNYGYTF. The CDR3 DNA follows: TGTGCCAGCAGCTTCCCGAGTCCTAACTATGGCTACACCTTC. This sequence joins TRBV5-8 and TRBJ1-2; D is undetermined. The CDR3 has 14 amino acids. Between the trimmed V and J ends, which lost 2 bases and 0 bases, there was a span of 8 bases. Per germline, CDR1 SGHTS and CDR2 YDEGEE.

V is TRBV7-6 and J is TRBJ2-1, with TRBD2 identical over 8 bases. The V and J ends lost 3 bases and 5 bases, in that order; junction bases with no gene match: 9. Germline V gives CDR1 SGHVS, CDR2 FNYEAQ. The CDR3 is made up of 16 amino acids. This CDR3 is CASSFPGLGSHNEQFF. In DNA, the CDR3 is TGTGCCAGCAGCTTTCCGGGACTAGGGTCCCACAATGAGCAGTTCTTC.

The rearrangement links TRBV7-9 to TRBJ2-7, with TRBD2 matching over 8 bases. V trimming: 8 bases; J trimming: 7 bases; junction bases outside the gene matches: 10. Germline-derived CDR1 and CDR2 are SEHNR and FQNEAQ (reference sequence). The CDR3 consists of 13 residues. In nucleotides, the CDR3 is TGTGCCAGCGGGACGGGAGGGCCGGGAGAGCAGTACTTC. Its protein is CASGTGGPGEQYF.

This rearrangement joins TRBV9 to TRBJ2-5; D is perhaps TRBD2 (6 bases). CDR1 is SGDLS, CDR2 YYNGEE, per germline. This CDR3 contains 14 residues. V dropped 0 bases and J dropped 3 bases, with 9 bases sitting between them. The CDR3 DNA follows: TGTGCCAGCAGCGTAGGTGCTAGCGAAGAGACCCAGTACTTC. It encodes CASSVGASEETQYF.

The rearrangement links TRBV5-8 to TRBJ1-6, with TRBD1 identical over 7 bases. Trimming at V came to 4 bases and at J to 8 bases, leaving 6 bases not matched to a gene. CDR3 length: 14 amino acids. Germline assignment: CDR1 SGHTS and CDR2 YDEGEE. In DNA, the CDR3 is TGTGCCAGCAGCCGTGGACAGGCTTATTCACCCCTCCACTTT. Amino acid sequence: CASSRGQAYSPLHF.

This clone was seen just once. The V gene is TRBV19, the J gene TRBJ2-7; possible D gene TRBD2, 6 bases. Per germline, CDR1 LNHDA and CDR2 SQIVND (reference sequence). Deletions cut 2 bases from V and 6 bases from J, with 11 bases between. The CDR3 extends over 13 amino acids. CDR3 coding DNA: TGTGCCAGTAGTATATCGAGGGGACTCGAGCAGTACTTC. It encodes CASSISRGLEQYF.

This clone has just a few counts. V and J are TRBV12-3 or TRBV12-4 and TRBJ1-5; D not certain. V was shortened by 6 bases and J by 4 bases, with 10 bases between the two germline ends. CDR3 size: 13 residues. CDR3 in DNA: TGTGCCAGCAGCTTTGCGGCAAATCAGCCCCAGCATTTT. Translation gives CASSFAANQPQHF.

The V gene is TRBV5-1, the J gene TRBJ2-7, with D possibly matching TRBD2 (5 bases). V gave up 3 bases and J gave up 3 bases, with 13 bases separating them. The germline V gene encodes CDR1 SGHRS and CDR2 YFSETQ. This CDR3 has 14 residues. In nucleotides, the CDR3 is TGCGCCAGCAGCTCCCGGCGGGTTATCTACGAGCAGTACTTC. Translating it yields CASSSRRVIYEQYF.

Here the CDR3 DNA reads TGTGCCTGGAGTCCGGGACTAGCGGGAGAGACCCAGTACTTC. Protein product: CAWSPGLAGETQYF. The V call is TRBV30, the J call TRBJ2-5; 12 nucleotides match TRBD2. Per germline, CDR1 GTSNPN and CDR2 SVGIG (reference sequence). CDR3 size: 14 residues. V gave up 2 bases and J gave up 4 bases; unmatched junction bases: 2.

This CDR3 is CASSVAPTSTDTQYF. CDR3 coding DNA: TGTGCCAGCAGCGTAGCCCCAACTAGCACAGATACGCAGTATTTT. V and J are TRBV9 and TRBJ2-3; no firm D call. The CDR3 totals 15 residues. Germline V gene lookup returns CDR1 SGDLS and CDR2 YYNGEE. Deletions cut 0 bases from V and 0 bases from J, with 8 bases between.

The rearrangement uses TRBV28 and TRBJ1-1, with D unclear. Germline V gene data show CDR1 as MDHEN and CDR2 as SYDVKM. Trimming took 5 bases from V and 7 from J, leaving 17 bases between them. CDR3 length: 14 residues. DNA of the CDR3: TGTGCCAGCAGTCCTCCCGTTCCCTCTTTTGAAGCTTTCTTT. This sequence encodes CASSPPVPSFEAFF. The full variable domain, with the rest looked up from reference TRBV28 and TRBJ1-1, is DVKVTQSSRYLVKRTGEKVFLECVQDMDHENMFWYRQDPGLGLRLIYFSYDVKMKEKGDIPEGYSVSREKKERFSLILESASTNQTSMYLCASSPPVPSFEAFFGQGTRLTVV.

The CDR3 coding sequence is TGTGCCAGCAGTTACGCTCTAGTCCCAGAGACCCAGTACTTC. It codes for CASSYALVPETQYF. V and J are TRBV6-2 or TRBV6-3 and TRBJ2-5; D is unclear. The CDR3 length is 14 residues. CDR1 is MNHEY, CDR2 SVGEGT, per germline. V lost 2 bases and J 4 bases, leaving 11 bases between the germline ends.

The gene calls are TRBV28 and TRBJ1-6; 7 bases line up with TRBD1. V dropped 6 bases and J dropped 7; count of bases not matched to a gene: 15. Per the germline V gene, CDR1 is MDHEN and CDR2 is SYDVKM. The CDR3 contains 17 residues. The CDR3 sequence: CASSPRRGGEGNSPLHF. CDR3 sequence (DNA): TGTGCCAGCAGCCCCCGGAGAGGGGGCGAAGGCAATTCACCCCTCCACTTT.

This chain links TRBV7-3 with TRBJ2-1, with a tentative D call TRBD2 (6 bases). With 2 bases removed from V and 9 bases from J, the gap between germline ends came to 11 bases. The CDR3 consists of 13 residues. Germline V CDR1 and CDR2: SGHTA, FQGTGA. CDR3 DNA: TGTGCCAGCAGCTTAGGAGGGGACGGTGAGCAGTTCTTC. Its translation: CASSLGGDGEQFF.

J is TRBJ1-2 and V is TRBV19; TRBD1 is a possible D gene (6 bases). In germline, CDR1 is LNHDA, CDR2 SQIVND (reference sequence). This CDR3 has 12 residues. V shed 6 bases and J shed 8 bases, with 13 bases lying between them. CDR3: CASSHRDSGYTF. In DNA, the CDR3 is TGTGCCAGTAGCCACAGGGATTCCGGCTACACCTTC.

The V gene is TRBV28, the J gene TRBJ1-3; D possibly corresponds to TRBD1 (5 bases). Germline CDR1 MDHEN, CDR2 SYDVKM. The V end was cut by 5 bases, the J end by 2 bases, with 13 bases between. The CDR3 totals 15 residues. CDR3: CASSLPGVTGNTIYF. In nucleotides, the CDR3 is TGTGCCAGCAGTCTTCCGGGGGTCACTGGAAACACCATATATTTT.

The chain couples TRBV28 to TRBJ2-1; 10 bases align to TRBD2. The CDR3 sequence is 14 residues long. CDR1 and CDR2 (germline): MDHEN, SYDVKM. J was trimmed by 0 bases and V by 9 bases; bases with no gene match: 2. CDR3 nucleotide sequence: TGTGCCAGTTCTAGCGGGAGCTCCTACAATGAGCAGTTCTTC. Its protein is CASSSGSSYNEQFF.

J is TRBJ2-7 and V is TRBV3-1 (or the pseudogene TRBV3-2); D is possibly TRBD2 (6 bases). The CDR3 is made up of 15 amino acids. Deletions cut 1 base from V and 6 bases from J, with 16 bases between. Per the germline V gene, CDR1 is LGHDT and CDR2 is YNNKEL (reference sequence). Here the CDR3 reads CASSQAQLLGGEQYF. The CDR3, as DNA: TGTGCCAGCAGCCAAGCACAGTTGCTCGGGGGCGAGCAGTACTTC.

In this sample, this clone turned up once. V is TRBV19 and J is TRBJ1-1, with no clear D. V was cut by 2 bases and J by 2 bases, with 6 bases left in between. The germline V gene has CDR1 LNHDA and CDR2 SQIVND (reference sequence). The length of the CDR3 is 13 residues. Here the CDR3 DNA reads TGTGCCAGTAGTATATGGGCTAACACTGAAGCTTTCTTT. Amino acids: CASSIWANTEAFF.

This clone was picked up one time. The chain couples TRBV3-1 (or the pseudogene TRBV3-2) to TRBJ1-2, with TRBD1 matching 9 bases. CDR3 size: 15 residues. V lost 4 bases to trimming and J lost 6 bases; unmatched junction nucleotides: 9. The germline V gene encodes CDR1 LGHDT and CDR2 YNNKEL (reference sequence). The CDR3 region has the DNA TGTGCCAGCAGCCCGGGACAGGGCAAGGGGCATGGCTACACCTTC. Protein: CASSPGQGKGHGYTF.

The chain has TRBV12-3 or TRBV12-4 and TRBJ1-6; perhaps TRBD1 as D (5 bases). With 3 bases removed from V and 13 bases from J, the gap between germline ends came to 13 bases. This CDR3 region has 13 residues. CDR3 nucleotides: TGTGCCAGCAGTTTGGGGGAGGGAAAGCCCCTCCACTTT. This encodes CASSLGEGKPLHF.

The V call is TRBV5-6, the J call TRBJ2-2; possibly TRBD1 for D (6 bases). The CDR3 spans 17 residues. The germline V gene has CDR1 SGHDT and CDR2 YYEEEE. Trimming shortened V by 4 bases and J by 5 bases, and 21 bases separated the two germline ends. CDR3 residues: CASSPLSRGWDTGELFF. The CDR3 nucleotides are TGTGCCAGCAGCCCCCTAAGTAGGGGGTGGGATACCGGGGAGCTGTTTTTT.

V gene TRBV5-4 combines with J gene TRBJ2-5, with 7 bases fitting TRBD2. The V and J ends lost 2 bases and 2 bases, in that order; junction bases with no gene match: 3. The germline V gene has CDR1 SGHNT and CDR2 YYREEE (reference sequence). The CDR3 runs 14 residues. Here the CDR3 DNA reads TGTGCCAGCAGCTTCGGGCGGGGGCAAGAGACCCAGTACTTC. This encodes CASSFGRGQETQYF.

The genes are TRBV7-2 and TRBJ2-7; 7 positions match TRBD1. CDR1 is SGHTA, CDR2 FQGNSA, per germline. The CDR3 is 13 residues long. The trim removed 3 bases at V and 6 bases at J, leaving 5 bases unmatched. CDR3 bases: TGTGCCAGCAGCTTGGACAGGCCCGGCGAGCAGTACTTC. As protein: CASSLDRPGEQYF. The full variable domain, in which reference TRBV7-2 and TRBJ2-7 provide the parts outside the CDR3, is GAGVSQSPSNKVTEKGKDVELRCDPISGHTALYWYRQSLGQGLEFLIYFQGNSAPDKSGLPSDRFSAERTGGSVSTLTIQRTQQEDSAVYLCASSLDRPGEQYFGPGTRLTVT.

The rearrangement joins TRBV16 to TRBJ2-7; TRBD1 matches 9 bases. The CDR3 length is 14 residues. The germline gives CDR1 KGHSY, CDR2 FQNENV. The V gene end was trimmed by 6 bases and the J gene end by 3 bases; junction bases not matched to a gene: 6. The CDR3 DNA is TGTGCCAGCAGAGCCCCGGGACAGGGCTACGAGCAGTACTTC. Residues: CASRAPGQGYEQYF.

The V gene is TRBV6-6, the J gene TRBJ2-2, with D perhaps matching TRBD1 (6 bases). V dropped 6 bases and J dropped 7 bases, with 12 bases sitting between them. This CDR3 contains 13 residues. The germline V gene encodes CDR1 MNHNY and CDR2 SVGAGI (reference sequence). CDR3: CASRQGEVGELFF. Here the CDR3 DNA reads TGTGCCAGCAGACAGGGTGAGGTCGGGGAGCTGTTTTTT.

This rearrangement joins TRBV5-4 to TRBJ2-1; D might be TRBD2 (7 bases). This CDR3 has 15 residues. V lost 6 bases and J lost 7, with 20 bases in between. CDR1 SGHNT and CDR2 YYREEE come from the germline V gene (reference sequence). The CDR3 nucleotides read TGTGCCAGCACTCAAGGGGGGGACGTCTGGAATGAGCAGTTCTTC. Translated: CASTQGGDVWNEQFF.

The table lists this clone with a few counts. This chain joins TRBV5-1 and TRBJ1-1; D ambiguous. The CDR3 length is 11 residues. Germline V lookup: CDR1 SGHRS, CDR2 YFSETQ. V dropped 8 bases and J dropped 7 bases, with 12 bases sitting between them. This CDR3 is CARTTVFEAFF. In nucleotides, the CDR3 is TGCGCCAGAACAACAGTATTTGAAGCTTTCTTT.